The present TCR beta chain was sequenced within a study of T cell responses to AZD1222 COVID-19 vaccine. Study-level background: Analyses pooled second doses at about 4 or about 12 weeks. Broader study findings: The sample set comprised mostly white British donors with more females, and clonal diversity was possibly underestimated. Sampling that yielded the repertoires occurred only after the peak T cell response.

Clones were sequenced by immunoSEQ multiplex PCR, and TCRdb holds only the in-frame ones, with some missing. The table includes about 160,000 clones, 91% detected once. Notes on this clone: Its antigen is not known.

This specimen was peripheral blood, taken on day 0 of AZD1222 vaccination. This sequence was found in an adult in good health.

Written as DNA, the CDR3 is TGCGCCAGCAGCCAGCTCGGGGGCTCTGGAAACACCATATATTTT. As protein: CASSQLGGSGNTIYF. The chain employs TRBV5-1 and TRBJ1-3, with a weak D call TRBD1 (5 bases). V was trimmed by 4 bases and J by 0 bases, leaving 11 bases between them. CDR3 length equals 15 residues. CDR1 and CDR2 from the germline V gene are SGHRS and YFSETQ.